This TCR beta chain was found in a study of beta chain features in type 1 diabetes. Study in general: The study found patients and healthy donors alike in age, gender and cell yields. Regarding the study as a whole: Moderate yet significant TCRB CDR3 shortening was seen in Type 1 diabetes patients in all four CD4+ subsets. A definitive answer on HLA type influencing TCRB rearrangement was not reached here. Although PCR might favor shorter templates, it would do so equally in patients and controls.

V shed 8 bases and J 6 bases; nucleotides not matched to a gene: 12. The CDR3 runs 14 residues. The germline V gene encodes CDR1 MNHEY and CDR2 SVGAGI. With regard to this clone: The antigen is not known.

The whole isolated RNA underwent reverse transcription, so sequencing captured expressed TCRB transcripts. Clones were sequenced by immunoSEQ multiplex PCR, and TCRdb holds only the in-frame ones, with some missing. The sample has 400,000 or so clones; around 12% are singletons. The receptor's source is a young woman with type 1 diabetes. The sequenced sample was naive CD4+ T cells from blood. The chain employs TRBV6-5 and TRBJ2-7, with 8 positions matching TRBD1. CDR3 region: CASGHGTGSSEQYF. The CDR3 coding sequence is TGTGCCAGCGGGCATGGGACAGGATCTTCCGAGCAGTACTTC.